This T cell receptor beta chain originates from a study of response to subunit inactivated influenza vaccine. Germline assignment: CDR1 DFQATT and CDR2 SNEGSKA (reference sequence). The ends were cut back, 5 bases at V and 1 base at J, with 17 bases in the middle. This CDR3 has 16 residues. Study results and limitations: Researchers suggested that each seasonal influenza vaccination recruits few new T cells.

Remarks on this clonotype: Its target is not known.

TCRdb reanalysed the RT-PCR reads using MiXCR and keeps one entry per CDR3 protein. The table includes just over 300,000 distinct CDR3 sequences, roughly 20% detected once. The specimen was PBMCs from blood, collected approximately 20 months after vaccination. The sequence was obtained from a man between 50 and 69 years old who received an inactivated influenza vaccine. This chain uses TRBV20-1 with TRBJ2-2; D is undetermined. This CDR3 reads CSAVPGGGLNTGELFF. The CDR3 DNA sequence: TGCAGTGCTGTCCCCGGCGGCGGCTTGAACACCGGGGAGCTGTTTTTT.